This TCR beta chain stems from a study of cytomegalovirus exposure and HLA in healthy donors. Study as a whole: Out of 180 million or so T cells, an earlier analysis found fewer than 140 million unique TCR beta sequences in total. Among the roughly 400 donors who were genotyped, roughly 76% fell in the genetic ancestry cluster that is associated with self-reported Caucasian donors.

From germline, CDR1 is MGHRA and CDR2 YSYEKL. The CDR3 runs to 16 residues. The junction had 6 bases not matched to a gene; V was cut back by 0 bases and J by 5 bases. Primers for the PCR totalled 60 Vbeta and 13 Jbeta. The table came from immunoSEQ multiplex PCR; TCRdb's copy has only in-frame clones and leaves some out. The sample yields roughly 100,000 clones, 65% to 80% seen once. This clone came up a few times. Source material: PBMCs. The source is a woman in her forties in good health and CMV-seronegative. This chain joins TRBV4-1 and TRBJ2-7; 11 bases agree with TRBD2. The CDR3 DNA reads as TGCGCCAGCAGCCAAGAGTGGACTAGCGGGCAAAACGAGCAGTACTTC. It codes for CASSQEWTSGQNEQYF.